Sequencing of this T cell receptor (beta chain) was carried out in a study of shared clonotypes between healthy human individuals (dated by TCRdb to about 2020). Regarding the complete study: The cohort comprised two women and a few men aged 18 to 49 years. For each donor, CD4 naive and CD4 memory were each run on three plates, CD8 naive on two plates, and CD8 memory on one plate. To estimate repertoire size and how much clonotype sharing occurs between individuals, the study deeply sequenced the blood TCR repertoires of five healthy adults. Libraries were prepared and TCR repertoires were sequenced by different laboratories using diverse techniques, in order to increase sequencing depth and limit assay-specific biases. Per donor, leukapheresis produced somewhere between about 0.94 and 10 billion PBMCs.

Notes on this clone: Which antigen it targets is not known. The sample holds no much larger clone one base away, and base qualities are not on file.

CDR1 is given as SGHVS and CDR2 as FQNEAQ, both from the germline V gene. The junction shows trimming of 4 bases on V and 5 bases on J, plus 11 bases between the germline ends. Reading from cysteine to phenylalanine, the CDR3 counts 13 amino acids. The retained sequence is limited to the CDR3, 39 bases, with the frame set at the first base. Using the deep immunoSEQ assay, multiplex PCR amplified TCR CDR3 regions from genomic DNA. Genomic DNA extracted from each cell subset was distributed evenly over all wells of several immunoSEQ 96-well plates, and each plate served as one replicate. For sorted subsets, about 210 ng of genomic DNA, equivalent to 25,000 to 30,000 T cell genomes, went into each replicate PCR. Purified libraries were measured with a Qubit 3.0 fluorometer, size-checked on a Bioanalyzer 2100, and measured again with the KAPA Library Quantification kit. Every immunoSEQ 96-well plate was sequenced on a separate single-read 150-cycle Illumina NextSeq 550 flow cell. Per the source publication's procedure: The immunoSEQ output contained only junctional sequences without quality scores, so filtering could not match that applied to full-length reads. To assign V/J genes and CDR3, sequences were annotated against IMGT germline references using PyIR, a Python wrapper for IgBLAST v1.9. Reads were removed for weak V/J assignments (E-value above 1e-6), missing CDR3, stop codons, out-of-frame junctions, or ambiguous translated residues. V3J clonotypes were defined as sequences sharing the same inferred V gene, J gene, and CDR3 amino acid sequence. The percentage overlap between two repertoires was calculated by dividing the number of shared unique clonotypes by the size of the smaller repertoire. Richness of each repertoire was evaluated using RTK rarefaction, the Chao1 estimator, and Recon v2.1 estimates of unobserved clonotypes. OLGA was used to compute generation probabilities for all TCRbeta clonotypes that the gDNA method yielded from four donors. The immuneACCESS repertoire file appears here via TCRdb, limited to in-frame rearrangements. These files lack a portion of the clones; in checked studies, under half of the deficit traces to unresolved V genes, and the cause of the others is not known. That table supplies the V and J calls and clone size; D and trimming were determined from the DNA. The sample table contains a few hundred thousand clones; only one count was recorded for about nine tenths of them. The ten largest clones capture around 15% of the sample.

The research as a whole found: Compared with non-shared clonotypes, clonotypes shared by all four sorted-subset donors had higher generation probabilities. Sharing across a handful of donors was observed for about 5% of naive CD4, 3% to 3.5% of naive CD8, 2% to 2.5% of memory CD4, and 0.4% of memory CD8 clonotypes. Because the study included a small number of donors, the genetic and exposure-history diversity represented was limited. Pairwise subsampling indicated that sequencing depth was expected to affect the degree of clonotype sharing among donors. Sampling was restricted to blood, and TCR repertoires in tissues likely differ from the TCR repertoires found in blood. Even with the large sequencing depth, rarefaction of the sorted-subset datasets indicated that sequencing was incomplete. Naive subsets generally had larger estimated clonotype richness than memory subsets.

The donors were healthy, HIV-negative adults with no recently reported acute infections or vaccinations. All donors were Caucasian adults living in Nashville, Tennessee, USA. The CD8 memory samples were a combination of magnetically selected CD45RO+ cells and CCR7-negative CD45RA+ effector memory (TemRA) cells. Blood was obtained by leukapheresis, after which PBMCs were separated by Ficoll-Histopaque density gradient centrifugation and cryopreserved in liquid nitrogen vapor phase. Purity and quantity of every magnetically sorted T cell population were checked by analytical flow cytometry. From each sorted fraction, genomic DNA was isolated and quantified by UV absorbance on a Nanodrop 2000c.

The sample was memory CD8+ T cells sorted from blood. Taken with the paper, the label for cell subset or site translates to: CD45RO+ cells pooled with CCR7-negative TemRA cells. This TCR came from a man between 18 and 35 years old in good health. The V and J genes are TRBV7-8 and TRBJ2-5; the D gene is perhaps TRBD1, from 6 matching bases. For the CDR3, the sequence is CASSYRVVETQYF. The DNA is TGTGCCAGCAGCTACAGGGTAGTGGAGACCCAGTACTTC. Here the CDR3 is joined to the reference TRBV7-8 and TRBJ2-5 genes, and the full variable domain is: GAGVSQSPRYKVAKRGQDVALRCDPISGHVSLFWYQQALGQGPEFLTYFQNEAQLDKSGLPSDRFFAERPEGSVSTLKIQRTQQEDSAVYLCASSYRVVETQYFGPGTRLLVL.